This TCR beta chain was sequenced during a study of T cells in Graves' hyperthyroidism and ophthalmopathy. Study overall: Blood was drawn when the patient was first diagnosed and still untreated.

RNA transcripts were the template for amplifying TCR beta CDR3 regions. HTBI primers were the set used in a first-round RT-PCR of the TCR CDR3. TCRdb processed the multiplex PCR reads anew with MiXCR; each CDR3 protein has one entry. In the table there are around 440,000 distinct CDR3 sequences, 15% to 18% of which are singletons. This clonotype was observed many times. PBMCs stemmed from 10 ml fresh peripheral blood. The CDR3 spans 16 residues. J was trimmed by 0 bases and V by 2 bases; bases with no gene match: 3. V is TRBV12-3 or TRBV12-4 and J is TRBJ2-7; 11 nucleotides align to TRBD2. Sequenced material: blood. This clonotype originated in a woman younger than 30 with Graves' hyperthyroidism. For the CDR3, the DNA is TGTGCCAGCAGTTTAAGGGGGACTAGCGGCTCCTACGAGCAGTACTTC. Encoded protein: CASSLRGTSGSYEQYF.